The 9 T cell receptor beta chains below come from one sample, sequenced in a study of graft-versus-host responses after intestinal transplantation. Graft tissue was processed to release intraepithelial and lamina propria lymphocytes. Profiling relied on immunoSEQ multiplex PCR, and the TCRdb table lists in-frame clones only, not all of them. The sample holds around 13,000 clones; about 67% are singletons and the top ten take 5.5% to 7.5%. The source material was ileum tissue, sampled 16 days after intestinal transplant. The receptor set was obtained from a human patient who received an intestinal transplant, so some T cells may come from the graft donor.

This clone has only one observation. The V gene is TRBV25-1, the J gene TRBJ2-5, with D possibly TRBD1 on 6 matching bases. TRBJ2-7 matches the DNA end more closely, so the J call is doubtful. The germline CDR1 and CDR2 sequences are MGHDK and SYGVNS. The CDR3 totals 14 residues. CDR3 region: CASSETDSAYEQYF. As DNA, the CDR3 is TGTGCCAGCAGTGAAACGGACAGTGCCTACGAGCAGTACTTC.

The gene calls are TRBV7-9 and TRBJ1-1; TRBD1 is a possible D gene (6 bases). CDR3 size: 16 residues. Trimming shortened V by 4 bases and J by 1 base, and 16 bases separated the two germline ends. Germline lookup yields CDR1 SEHNR and CDR2 FQNEAQ (reference sequence). The CDR3 bases are TGTGCCAGCAGCTCGAGCAGGGGACGGGAGAACACTGAAGCTTTCTTT. It is translated as CASSSSRGRENTEAFF.

The V call is TRBV13, the J call TRBJ1-4, with a tentative D call TRBD1 (6 bases). Germline CDR1 and CDR2: PRHDT and FYEKMQ (reference sequence). Trimming removed 0 bases from V and 2 bases from J, with 10 bases in between. The CDR3 has 16 amino acids. CDR3 amino acids: CASSLGGANTNEKLFF. Written as DNA, the CDR3 is TGTGCCAGCAGCTTAGGGGGGGCGAATACTAATGAAAAACTGTTTTTT.

This clone is a singleton in its sample. The chain is built from TRBV30 and TRBJ2-1; 9 nucleotides match TRBD2. The V gene's germline CDR1 is GTSNPN and CDR2 SVGIG (reference sequence). The J segment lost 4 bases and the V segment lost 4 bases, leaving 8 bases of the junction unmatched. The CDR3 spans 15 residues. The CDR3 DNA sequence: TGTGCCTGGAATGGACTAGCGAGAGCATACAATGAGCAGTTCTTC. Encoded protein: CAWNGLARAYNEQFF.

The chain joins TRBV25-1 to TRBJ2-2; 13 nucleotides agree with TRBD2. The CDR3 has 17 residues. V shed 6 bases and J 1 base; nucleotides not matched to a gene: 5. Germline CDR1 MGHDK, CDR2 SYGVNS. This CDR3 is CASSPTSGRRNTGELFF. CDR3 coding DNA: TGTGCCAGCAGCCCGACTAGCGGGAGGAGGAACACCGGGGAGCTGTTTTTT.

J is TRBJ2-5 and V is TRBV18, with TRBD1 matching over 7 bases. The CDR3 is 15 amino acids. Trimming removed 3 bases from V and 4 bases from J; junction bases left unmatched: 8. CDR1 KGHSH and CDR2 LQKENI come from the germline V gene. The CDR3 nucleotides read TGTGCCAGCTCACCCACAGACAGGGAGAGAGAGACCCAGTACTTC. Translated: CASSPTDRERETQYF.

The chain joins TRBV9 to TRBJ1-6, with 10 positions matching TRBD1. The V gene's germline CDR1 is SGDLS and CDR2 YYNGEE. Trimming cost V 0 bases and J 9 bases; bases outside gene matches: 6. The CDR3 is 16 amino acids. The CDR3 region is CASSVGDRGIFSPLHF. The CDR3, as DNA: TGTGCCAGCAGCGTAGGGGACAGGGGAATATTTTCACCCCTCCACTTT. Variable domain in full (rest from reference TRBV9 and TRBJ1-6): DSGVTQTPKHLITATGQRVTLRCSPRSGDLSVYWYQQSLDQGLQFLIQYYNGEERAKGNILERFSAQQFPDLHSELNLSSLELGDSALYFCASSVGDRGIFSPLHFGNGTRLTVT.

The chain joins TRBV21-1 to TRBJ1-2; the D call in the table, TRBD1, was not verified against the DNA. TRBV21-1 corresponds to a pseudogene. This CDR3 has 18 amino acids. The CDR3 spells CASSKYGGTGGLGYGYTF. CDR3 DNA: TGTGCCAGCAGCAAATATGGCGGGACAGGGGGCCTCGGATATGGCTACACCTTC.

The chain has TRBV9 and TRBJ2-5; 8 bases line up with TRBD2. The J call may not be correct, given that the DNA end is closer to TRBJ2-7. The CDR3 extends over 15 amino acids. Germline values: CDR1 SGDLS, CDR2 YYNGEE. The CDR3 reads CASSVSSGSIYEQYF. The CDR3 DNA follows: TGTGCCAGCAGCGTATCAAGCGGGAGTATATACGAGCAGTACTTC.